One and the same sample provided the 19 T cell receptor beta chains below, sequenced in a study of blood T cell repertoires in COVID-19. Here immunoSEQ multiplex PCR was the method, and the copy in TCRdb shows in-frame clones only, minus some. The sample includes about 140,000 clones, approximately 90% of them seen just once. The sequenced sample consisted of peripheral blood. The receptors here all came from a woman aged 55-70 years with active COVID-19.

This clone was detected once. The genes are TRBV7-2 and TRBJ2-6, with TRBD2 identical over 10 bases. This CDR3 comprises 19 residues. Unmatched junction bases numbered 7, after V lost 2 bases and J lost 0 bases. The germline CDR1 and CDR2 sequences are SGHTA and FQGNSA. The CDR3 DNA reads TGTGCCAGCAGCTTAAGAATAGGACTAGCGGTCTCTGGGGCCAACGTCCTGACTTTC. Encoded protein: CASSLRIGLAVSGANVLTF.

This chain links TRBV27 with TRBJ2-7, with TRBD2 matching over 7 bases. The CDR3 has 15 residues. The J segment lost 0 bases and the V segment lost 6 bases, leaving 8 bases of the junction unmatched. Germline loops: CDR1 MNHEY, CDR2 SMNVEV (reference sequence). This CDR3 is CASSPRGGSSYEQYF. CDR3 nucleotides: TGTGCCAGCAGCCCAAGGGGCGGGAGCTCCTACGAGCAGTACTTC.

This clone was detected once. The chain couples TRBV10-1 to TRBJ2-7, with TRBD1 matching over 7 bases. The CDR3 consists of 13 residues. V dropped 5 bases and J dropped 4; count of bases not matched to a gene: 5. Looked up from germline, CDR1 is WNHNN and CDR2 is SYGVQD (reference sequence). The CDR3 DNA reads TGCGCCAGCAGTCCCGGGACAGTATACGAGCAGTACTTC. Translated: CASSPGTVYEQYF.

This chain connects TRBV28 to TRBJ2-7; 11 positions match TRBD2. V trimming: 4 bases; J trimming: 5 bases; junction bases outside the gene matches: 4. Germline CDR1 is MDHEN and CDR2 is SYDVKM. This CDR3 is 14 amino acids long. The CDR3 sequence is CASSSPGLADEQYF. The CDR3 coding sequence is TGTGCCAGCAGTTCCCCGGGACTAGCGGACGAGCAGTACTTC. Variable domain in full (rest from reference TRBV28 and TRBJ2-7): DVKVTQSSRYLVKRTGEKVFLECVQDMDHENMFWYRQDPGLGLRLIYFSYDVKMKEKGDIPEGYSVSREKKERFSLILESASTNQTSMYLCASSSPGLADEQYFGPGTRLTVT.

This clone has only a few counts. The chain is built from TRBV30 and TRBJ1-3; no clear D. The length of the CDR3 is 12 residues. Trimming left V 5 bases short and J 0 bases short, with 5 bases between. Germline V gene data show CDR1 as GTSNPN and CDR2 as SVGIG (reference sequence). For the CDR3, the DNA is TGTGCCTGGGGTCTCTCTGGAAACACCATATATTTT. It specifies CAWGLSGNTIYF.

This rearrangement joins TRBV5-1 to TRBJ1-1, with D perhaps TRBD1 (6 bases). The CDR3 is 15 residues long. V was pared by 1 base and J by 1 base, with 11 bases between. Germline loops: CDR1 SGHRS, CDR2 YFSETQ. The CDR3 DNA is TGCGCCAGCAGCTTGTGGGCAGGGGCGAACACTGAAGCTTTCTTT. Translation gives CASSLWAGANTEAFF.

The CDR3, as DNA: TGTGCCAGCAGCGCGTACAGGGGCAATCAGCCCCAGCATTTT. This translates into CASSAYRGNQPQHF. This rearrangement joins TRBV5-8 to TRBJ1-5, with a weak D call TRBD1 (6 bases). Germline V CDR1 and CDR2: SGHTS, YDEGEE. CDR3 length: 14 amino acids. The V gene lost 4 bases and the J gene lost 2 bases, with 10 bases spanning the gap.

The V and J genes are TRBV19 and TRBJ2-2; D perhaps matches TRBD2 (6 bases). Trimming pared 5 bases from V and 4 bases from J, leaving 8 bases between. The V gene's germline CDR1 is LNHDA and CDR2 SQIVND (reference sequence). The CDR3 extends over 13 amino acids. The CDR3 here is CASSAGLTGELFF. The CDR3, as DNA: TGTGCCAGTAGTGCGGGACTCACCGGGGAGCTGTTTTTT.

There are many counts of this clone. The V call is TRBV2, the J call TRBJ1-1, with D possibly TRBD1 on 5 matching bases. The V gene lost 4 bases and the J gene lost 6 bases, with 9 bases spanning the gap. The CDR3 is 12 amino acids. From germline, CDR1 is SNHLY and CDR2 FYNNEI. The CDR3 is CASSGGGSEAFF. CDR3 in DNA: TGTGCCAGCAGTGGGGGGGGGTCTGAAGCTTTCTTT.

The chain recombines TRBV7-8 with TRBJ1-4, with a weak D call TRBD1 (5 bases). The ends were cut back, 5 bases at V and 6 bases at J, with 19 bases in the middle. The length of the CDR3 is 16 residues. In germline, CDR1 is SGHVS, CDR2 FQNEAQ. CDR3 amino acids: CASSLSRVRGYEKLFF. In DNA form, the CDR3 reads TGTGCCAGCAGCCTCAGCAGGGTTCGCGGTTATGAAAAACTGTTTTTT.

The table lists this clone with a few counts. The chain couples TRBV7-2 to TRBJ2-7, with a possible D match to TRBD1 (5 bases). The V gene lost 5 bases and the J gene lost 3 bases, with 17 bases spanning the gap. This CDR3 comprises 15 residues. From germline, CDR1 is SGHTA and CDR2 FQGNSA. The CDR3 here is CASSPVGVPYYEQYF. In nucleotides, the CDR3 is TGTGCCAGCAGCCCAGTAGGGGTCCCTTACTACGAGCAGTACTTC. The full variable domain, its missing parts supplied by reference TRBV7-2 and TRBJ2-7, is GAGVSQSPSNKVTEKGKDVELRCDPISGHTALYWYRQSLGQGLEFLIYFQGNSAPDKSGLPSDRFSAERTGGSVSTLTIQRTQQEDSAVYLCASSPVGVPYYEQYFGPGTRLTVT.

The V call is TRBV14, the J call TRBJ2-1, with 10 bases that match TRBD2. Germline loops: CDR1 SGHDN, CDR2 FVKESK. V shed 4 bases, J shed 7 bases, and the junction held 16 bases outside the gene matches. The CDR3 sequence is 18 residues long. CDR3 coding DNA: TGTGCCAGCAGCCGAGAAGGGTCCAGCGGGAGGGCCCTTAATGAGCAGTTCTTC. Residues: CASSREGSSGRALNEQFF.

CDR3 DNA sequence: TGCGCCAGCAGTGAAGGCGACAGTAGGGAGACCCAGTACTTC. It translates to CASSEGDSRETQYF. This rearrangement joins TRBV10-2 to TRBJ2-5, with D tentatively TRBD1 (5 bases). Trimming shortened V by 3 bases and J by 5 bases, and 13 bases separated the two germline ends. Looked up from germline, CDR1 is WSHSY and CDR2 is SAAADI. This CDR3 region has 14 residues.

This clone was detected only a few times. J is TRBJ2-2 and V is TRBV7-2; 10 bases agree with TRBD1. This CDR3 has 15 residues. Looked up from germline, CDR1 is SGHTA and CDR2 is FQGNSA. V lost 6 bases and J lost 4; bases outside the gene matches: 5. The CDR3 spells CASRPGTGATGELFF. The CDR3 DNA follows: TGTGCCAGCAGACCCGGGACAGGGGCCACCGGGGAGCTGTTTTTT. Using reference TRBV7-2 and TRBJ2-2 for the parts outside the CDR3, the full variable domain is GAGVSQSPSNKVTEKGKDVELRCDPISGHTALYWYRQSLGQGLEFLIYFQGNSAPDKSGLPSDRFSAERTGGSVSTLTIQRTQQEDSAVYLCASRPGTGATGELFFGEGSRLTVL.

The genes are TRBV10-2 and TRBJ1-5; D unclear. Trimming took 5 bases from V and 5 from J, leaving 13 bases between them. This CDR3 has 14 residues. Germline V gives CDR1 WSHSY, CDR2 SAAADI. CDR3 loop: CASSYNGQDQPQHF. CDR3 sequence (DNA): TGCGCCAGCAGTTATAACGGCCAGGATCAGCCCCAGCATTTT.

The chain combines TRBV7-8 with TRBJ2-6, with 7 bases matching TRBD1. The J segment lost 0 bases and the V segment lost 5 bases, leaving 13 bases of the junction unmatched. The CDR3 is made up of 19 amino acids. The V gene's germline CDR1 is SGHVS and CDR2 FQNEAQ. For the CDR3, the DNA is TGTGCCAGCAGCACGGGGCCCGGGACAGCGTACTCTGGGGCCAACGTCCTGACTTTC. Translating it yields CASSTGPGTAYSGANVLTF.

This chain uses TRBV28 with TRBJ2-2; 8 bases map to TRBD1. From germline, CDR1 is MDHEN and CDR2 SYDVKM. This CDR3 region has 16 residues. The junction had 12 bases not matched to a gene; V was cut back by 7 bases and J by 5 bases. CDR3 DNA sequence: TGTGCCAGCATCAAAGGACAGGGTAGAATGACCGGGGAGCTGTTTTTT. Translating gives CASIKGQGRMTGELFF. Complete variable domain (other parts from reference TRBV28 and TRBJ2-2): DVKVTQSSRYLVKRTGEKVFLECVQDMDHENMFWYRQDPGLGLRLIYFSYDVKMKEKGDIPEGYSVSREKKERFSLILESASTNQTSMYLCASIKGQGRMTGELFFGEGSRLTVL.

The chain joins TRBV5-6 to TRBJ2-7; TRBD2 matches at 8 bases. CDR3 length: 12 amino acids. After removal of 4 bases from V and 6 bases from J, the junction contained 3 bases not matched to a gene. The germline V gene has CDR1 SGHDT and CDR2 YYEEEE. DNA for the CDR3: TGTGCCAGCAGCCGGGGGGGAGTCGAGCAGTACTTC. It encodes CASSRGGVEQYF.

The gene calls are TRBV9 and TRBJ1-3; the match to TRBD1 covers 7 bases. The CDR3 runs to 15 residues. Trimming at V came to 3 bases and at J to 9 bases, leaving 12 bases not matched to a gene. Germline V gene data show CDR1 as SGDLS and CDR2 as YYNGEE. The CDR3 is CASSATWAGGGTIYF. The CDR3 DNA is TGTGCCAGCAGCGCGACCTGGGCAGGGGGAGGCACCATATATTTT.